Described below is a single TCR beta chain sequence and its context. Its antigen is currently unknown. CDR1 is MNHNS, CDR2 SASEGT, per germline. CDR3 length: 13 amino acids. V lost 7 bases to trimming and J lost 6 bases; unmatched junction nucleotides: 8. The data were obtained in a study of cytomegalovirus exposure and HLA in healthy donors. Notes on the study in general: Many donors carried some public TCRs, although rarity characterized most TCR sequences. First-cohort TCR clusters tended to co-occur in the approximately 120 validation repertoires, a later analysis found. The authors enumerated roughly 180 TCR beta chains as linked to cytomegalovirus. CMV antigen specificity of a few CMV-associated chains was confirmed in vitro.

Profiled with immunoSEQ multiplex PCR; TCRdb holds only in-frame clones, not every one. The sample has tens of thousands of clones, about 96% seen once. This clonotype was obtained from a woman aged 18-29 years in good health and CMV-seronegative. Material for sequencing was PBMCs. The gene calls are TRBV6-1 and TRBJ1-2; 7 bases agree with TRBD1. The CDR3 loop is CASTRQGKDGYTF. CDR3 DNA sequence: TGTGCCAGCACCCGACAGGGTAAGGATGGCTACACCTTC.